These 13 T cell receptor beta chains originate from one sample sequenced in a study of blood T cell repertoires in COVID-19. The repertoire was sequenced with immunoSEQ multiplex PCR; TCRdb's copy has only in-frame clones and lacks some. This sample yields over 75,000 clones, of which roughly 90% are seen a single time; about 4% belongs to the top ten. Sequencing was done on a sample of peripheral blood. The receptors were sampled from a human donor with COVID-19, enrolled during active disease. The donor label of this sample is uncertain.

The J gene is TRBJ1-6, the V gene TRBV11-2; D is perhaps TRBD1 (5 bases). There are 16 residues in the CDR3. Trimming removed 0 bases from V and 9 bases from J, with 15 bases in between. CDR1 is SGHAT and CDR2 is FQNNGV in the germline V gene. The CDR3 DNA follows: TGTGCCAGCAGCTTAGATTTGGGGGGGGAGGCTTCACCCCTCCACTTT. This encodes CASSLDLGGEASPLHF.

The genes are TRBV2 and TRBJ2-7, with TRBD1 matching over 7 bases. The CDR3 is made up of 13 amino acids. V lost 7 bases, J lost 2 bases, and 5 bases stayed unmatched. The V gene's germline CDR1 is SNHLY and CDR2 FYNNEI. CDR3 residues: CASTVRGTYEQYF. The CDR3 DNA sequence: TGTGCCAGCACGGTCAGGGGGACCTACGAGCAGTACTTC. Filled out from reference TRBV2 and TRBJ2-7, the complete variable domain reads EPEVTQTPSHQVTQMGQEVILRCVPISNHLYFYWYRQILGQKVEFLVSFYNNEISEKSEIFDDQFSVERPDGSNFTLKIRSTKLEDSAMYFCASTVRGTYEQYFGPGTRLTVT.

This clone was detected once. The chain employs TRBV7-9 and TRBJ2-3; D not certain. The germline V gene has CDR1 SEHNR and CDR2 FQNEAQ (reference sequence). This CDR3 region has 16 residues. With 4 bases removed from V and 0 bases from J, the gap between germline ends came to 14 bases. The chain's CDR3 is CASSYRAVSSTDTQYF. The CDR3 coding sequence is TGTGCCAGCAGCTACCGCGCGGTTTCGAGCACAGATACGCAGTATTTT.

The chain couples TRBV7-9 to TRBJ2-5; 7 bases are shared with TRBD1. This CDR3 is built from 15 residues. J gave up 4 bases and V 6 bases, and 11 bases lay outside the gene matches. Germline lookup yields CDR1 SEHNR and CDR2 FQNEAQ (reference sequence). CDR3 in amino acids: CASRETGPGVETQYF. The CDR3 coding sequence is TGTGCCAGCAGGGAGACAGGGCCCGGGGTAGAGACCCAGTACTTC.

The chain joins TRBV19 to TRBJ1-4; maybe TRBD1 (5 bases). Germline V gene sequence: CDR1 LNHDA, CDR2 SQIVND (reference sequence). The V and J ends lost 0 bases and 6 bases respectively, with 8 bases between them. The CDR3 runs 14 residues. This chain's CDR3 is CASSIDATDEKLFF. CDR3 DNA sequence: TGTGCCAGTAGTATAGACGCGACAGATGAAAAACTGTTTTTT.

This clone appeared once. The chain has TRBV6-5 and TRBJ1-4; D perhaps matches TRBD1 (5 bases). This CDR3 is 13 amino acids long. V lost 8 bases, J lost 8 bases, and 15 bases lay in between. CDR1 MNHEY and CDR2 SVGAGI come from the germline V gene. CDR3 sequence reads: CASFPGYGEKLFF. Here the CDR3 DNA reads TGTGCCAGCTTTCCAGGGTACGGCGAAAAACTGTTTTTT.

The chain joins TRBV7-6 to TRBJ2-1; 8 bases agree with TRBD2. Germline values: CDR1 SGHVS, CDR2 FNYEAQ. This CDR3 is 15 amino acids long. The V segment lost 4 bases and the J segment 4 bases; nucleotides outside the gene matches: 6. The CDR3 loop is CASSSKAGAYNEQFF. The DNA of the CDR3 is TGTGCCAGCAGCTCGAAAGCGGGGGCGTACAATGAGCAGTTCTTC.

This chain connects TRBV5-1 to TRBJ2-2; 9 nucleotides match TRBD1. There are 16 residues in the CDR3. With V trimmed by 1 base and J by 3 bases, 4 bases remained unmatched. Germline assignment: CDR1 SGHRS and CDR2 YFSETQ. The CDR3 DNA follows: TGCGCCAGCAGCTTGACAGGGGGCGCTGACACCGGGGAGCTGTTTTTT. Protein product: CASSLTGGADTGELFF.

The rearrangement links TRBV3-1 (or the pseudogene TRBV3-2) to TRBJ1-3, with D tentatively TRBD1 (5 bases). The CDR3 covers 16 residues. The germline gives CDR1 LGHDT, CDR2 YNNKEL (reference sequence). The V and J ends lost 0 bases and 2 bases respectively, with 11 bases between them. The CDR3 DNA reads TGTGCCAGCAGCCAAGACAAAAGGGGTACTGGAAACACCATATATTTT. This translates into CASSQDKRGTGNTIYF.

The chain employs TRBV19 and TRBJ1-1; no definite D call. The V gene lost 0 bases and the J gene lost 5 bases, with 7 bases spanning the gap. The CDR3 is 13 amino acids. Germline V lookup: CDR1 LNHDA, CDR2 SQIVND (reference sequence). CDR3 coding DNA: TGTGCCAGTAGTATAGAGGAGTGGACTGAAGCTTTCTTT. Translated: CASSIEEWTEAFF.

The genes are TRBV19 and TRBJ1-1; TRBD1 might be the D (5 bases). The CDR3 has 12 residues. Germline CDR1 reads LNHDA; CDR2 reads SQIVND (reference sequence). V was pared by 6 bases and J by 6 bases, with 11 bases between. The CDR3 DNA sequence: TGTGCCAGTAGAACCGGGGGACCTGAAGCTTTCTTT. Translation gives CASRTGGPEAFF.

The chain recombines TRBV5-1 with TRBJ1-5; D gene uncertain. V lost 5 bases, J lost 3 bases, and 9 bases lay in between. Per germline, CDR1 SGHRS and CDR2 YFSETQ. The CDR3 is 13 amino acids. DNA of the CDR3: TGCGCCAGCAGTCTTACAGCCAATCAGCCCCAGCATTTT. This gives the protein CASSLTANQPQHF.

The chain has TRBV7-9 and TRBJ2-1; 8 bases map to TRBD1. Losses at the gene ends were 3 bases for V and 6 bases for J; bases not matched to a gene: 4. Germline CDR1 and CDR2: SEHNR and FQNEAQ (reference sequence). CDR3 size: 14 residues. CDR3 sequence reads: CASSFWTGTNEQFF. The CDR3 bases are TGTGCCAGCAGCTTCTGGACAGGGACCAATGAGCAGTTCTTC.